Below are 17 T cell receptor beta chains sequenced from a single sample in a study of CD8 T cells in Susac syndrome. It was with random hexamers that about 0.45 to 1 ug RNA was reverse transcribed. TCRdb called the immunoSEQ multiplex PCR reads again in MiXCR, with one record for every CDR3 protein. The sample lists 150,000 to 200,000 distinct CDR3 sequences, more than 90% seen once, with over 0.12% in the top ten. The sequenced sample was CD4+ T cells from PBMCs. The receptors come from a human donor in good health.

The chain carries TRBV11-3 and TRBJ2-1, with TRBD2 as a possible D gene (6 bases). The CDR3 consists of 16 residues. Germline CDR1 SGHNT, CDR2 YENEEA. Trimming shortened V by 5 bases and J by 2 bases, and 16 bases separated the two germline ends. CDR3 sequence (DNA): TGTGCCAGCAGCCCCGACGTAGCGGATCCCTACAATGAGCAGTTCTTC. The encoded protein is CASSPDVADPYNEQFF.

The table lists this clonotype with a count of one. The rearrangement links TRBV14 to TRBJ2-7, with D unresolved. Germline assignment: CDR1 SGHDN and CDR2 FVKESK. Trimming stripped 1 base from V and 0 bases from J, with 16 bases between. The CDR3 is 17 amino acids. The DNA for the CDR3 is TGTGCCAGCAGCCAAGGGCCATTAGGCGGATTCTCCTACGAGCAGTACTTC. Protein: CASSQGPLGGFSYEQYF. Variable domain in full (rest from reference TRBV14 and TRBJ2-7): EAGVTQFPSHSVIEKGQTVTLRCDPISGHDNLYWYRRVMGKEIKFLLHFVKESKQDESGMPNNRFLAERTGGTYSTLKVQPAELEDSGVYFCASSQGPLGGFSYEQYFGPGTRLTVT.

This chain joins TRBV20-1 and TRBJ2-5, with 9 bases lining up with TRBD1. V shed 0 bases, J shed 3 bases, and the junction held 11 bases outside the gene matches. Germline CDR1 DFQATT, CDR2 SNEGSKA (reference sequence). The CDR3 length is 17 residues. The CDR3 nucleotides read TGCAGTGCTAGAGATCGGGCAGACAGGGGGGTCAAAGAGACCCAGTACTTC. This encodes CSARDRADRGVKETQYF.

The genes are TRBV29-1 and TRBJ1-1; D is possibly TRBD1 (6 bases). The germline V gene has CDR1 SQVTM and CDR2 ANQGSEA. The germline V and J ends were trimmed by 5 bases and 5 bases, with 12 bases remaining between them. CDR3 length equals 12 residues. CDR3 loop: CSVRGGGTEAFF. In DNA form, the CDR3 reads TGCAGCGTTCGAGGGGGAGGGACTGAAGCTTTCTTT. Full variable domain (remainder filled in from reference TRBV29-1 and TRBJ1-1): SAVISQKPSRDICQRGTSLTIQCQVDSQVTMMFWYRQQPGQSLTLIATANQGSEATYESGFVIDKFPISRPNLTFSTLTVSNMSPEDSSIYLCSVRGGGTEAFFGQGTRLTVV.

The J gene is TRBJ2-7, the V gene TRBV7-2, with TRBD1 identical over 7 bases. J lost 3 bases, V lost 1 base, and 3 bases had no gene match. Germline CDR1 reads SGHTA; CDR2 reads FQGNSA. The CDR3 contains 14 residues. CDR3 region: CASSLVQGNYEQYF. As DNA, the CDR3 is TGTGCCAGCAGCTTAGTACAGGGGAACTACGAGCAGTACTTC.

CDR3 nucleotide sequence: TGTGCCAGCAGGCAGGCCGGCACCTACAATGAGCAGTTCTTC. This sequence encodes CASRQAGTYNEQFF. The chain is built from TRBV25-1 and TRBJ2-1; D is unclear. The CDR3 runs to 14 residues. CDR1 and CDR2 (germline): MGHDK, SYGVNS. Trimming stripped 6 bases from V and 2 bases from J, with 11 bases between.

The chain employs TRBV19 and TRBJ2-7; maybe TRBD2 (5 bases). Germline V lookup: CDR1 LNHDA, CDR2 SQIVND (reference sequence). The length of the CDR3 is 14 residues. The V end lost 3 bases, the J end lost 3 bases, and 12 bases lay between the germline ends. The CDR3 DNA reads TGTGCCAGTAGTATCCGGAGAGGGATCTACGAGCAGTACTTC. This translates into CASSIRRGIYEQYF.

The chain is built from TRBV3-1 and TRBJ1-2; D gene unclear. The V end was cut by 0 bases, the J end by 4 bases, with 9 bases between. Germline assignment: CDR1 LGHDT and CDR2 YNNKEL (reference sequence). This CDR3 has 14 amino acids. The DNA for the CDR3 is TGTGCCAGCAGCCAAGATAGTGACATCTATGGCTACACCTTC. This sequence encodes CASSQDSDIYGYTF.

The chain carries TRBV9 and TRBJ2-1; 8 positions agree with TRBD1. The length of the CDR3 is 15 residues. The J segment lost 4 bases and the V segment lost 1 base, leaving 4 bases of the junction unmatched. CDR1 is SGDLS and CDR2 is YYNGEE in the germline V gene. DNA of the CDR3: TGTGCCAGCAGCGTACTAGGACAGGGTTACAATGAGCAGTTCTTC. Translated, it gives CASSVLGQGYNEQFF.

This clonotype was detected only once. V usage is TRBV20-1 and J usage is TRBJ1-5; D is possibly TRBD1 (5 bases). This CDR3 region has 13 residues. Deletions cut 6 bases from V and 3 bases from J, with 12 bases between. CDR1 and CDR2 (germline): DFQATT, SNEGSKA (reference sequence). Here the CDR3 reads CSAHQGLNQPQHF. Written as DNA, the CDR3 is TGCAGTGCCCACCAGGGTCTCAATCAGCCCCAGCATTTT.

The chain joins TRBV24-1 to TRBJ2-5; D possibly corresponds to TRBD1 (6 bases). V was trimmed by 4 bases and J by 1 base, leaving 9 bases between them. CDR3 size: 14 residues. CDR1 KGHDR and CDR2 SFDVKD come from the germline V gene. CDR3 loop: CATSDRDTQETQYF. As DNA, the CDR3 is TGTGCCACCAGTGACCGGGACACCCAAGAGACCCAGTACTTC.

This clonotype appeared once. Written as DNA, the CDR3 is TGTGCCAGCAGCCAAGTTGTTAGATACGTCAATGAGCAGTTCTTC. Amino acid sequence: CASSQVVRYVNEQFF. The V call is TRBV3-1, the J call TRBJ2-1, with D unclear. V gave up 1 base and J gave up 6 bases, with 13 bases separating them. CDR3 size: 15 residues. Germline CDR1 is LGHDT and CDR2 is YNNKEL (reference sequence).

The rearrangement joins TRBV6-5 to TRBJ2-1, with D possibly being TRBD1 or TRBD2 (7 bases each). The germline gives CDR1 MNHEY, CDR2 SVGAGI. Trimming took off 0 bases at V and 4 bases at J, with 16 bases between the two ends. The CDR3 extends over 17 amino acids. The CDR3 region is CASSYSPGGGVYNEQFF. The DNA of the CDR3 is TGTGCCAGCAGTTACTCCCCAGGGGGAGGGGTGTACAATGAGCAGTTCTTC.

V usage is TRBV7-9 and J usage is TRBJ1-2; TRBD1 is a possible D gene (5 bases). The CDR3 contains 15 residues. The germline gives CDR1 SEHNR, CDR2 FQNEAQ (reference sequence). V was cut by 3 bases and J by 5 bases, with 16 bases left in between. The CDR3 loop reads CASSLGDVSRYGYTF. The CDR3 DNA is TGTGCCAGCAGCTTGGGGGACGTCTCCCGGTATGGCTACACCTTC.

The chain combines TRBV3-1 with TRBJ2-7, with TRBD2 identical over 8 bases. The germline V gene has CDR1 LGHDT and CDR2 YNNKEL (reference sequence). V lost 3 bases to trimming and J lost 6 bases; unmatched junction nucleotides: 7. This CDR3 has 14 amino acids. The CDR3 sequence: CASSHSGVTIEQYF. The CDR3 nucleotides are TGTGCCAGCAGCCATAGCGGGGTAACCATCGAGCAGTACTTC.

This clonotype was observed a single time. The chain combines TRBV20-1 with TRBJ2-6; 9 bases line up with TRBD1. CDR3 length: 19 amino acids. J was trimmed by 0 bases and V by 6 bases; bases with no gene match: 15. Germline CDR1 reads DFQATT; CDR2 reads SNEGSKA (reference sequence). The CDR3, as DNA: TGCAGTGCCGTCGAAACCGGGACAGGGATTCTCTCTGGGGCCAACGTCCTGACTTTC. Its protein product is CSAVETGTGILSGANVLTF.

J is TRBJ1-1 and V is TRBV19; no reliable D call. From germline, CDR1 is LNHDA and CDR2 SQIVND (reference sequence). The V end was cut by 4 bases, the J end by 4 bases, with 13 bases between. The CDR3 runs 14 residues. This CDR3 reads CASSTSRRGTEAFF. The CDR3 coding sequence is TGTGCCAGTAGTACATCCCGAAGAGGCACTGAAGCTTTCTTT.